Shown below are 27 T cell receptor beta chains from a single sample sequenced in a study of blood T cell repertoires in COVID-19 (dated by TCRdb to about 2020). To prepare the library, the immunoSEQ multiplex PCR assay was applied. TCRdb retrieved this table from immuneACCESS and kept in-frame rearrangements only. Not all clones are present; in checked studies, unresolved V genes account for under half, and no reason is known for the remainder. The sample table shows 350,000 to 450,000 clones, and approximately 81% are seen once. The ten largest clonotypes hold 3.5% to 4% of the sample. The source material was peripheral blood. These receptors were collected from a woman younger than 30 with acute or convalescent COVID-19.

The gene calls are TRBV6-6 and TRBJ1-1, with TRBD1 identical over 7 bases. The CDR3 is made up of 13 amino acids. With V trimmed by 6 bases and J by 1 base, 2 bases remained unmatched. From germline, CDR1 is MNHNY and CDR2 SVGAGI (reference sequence). The CDR3 protein is CASSRQGNTEAFF. The CDR3 coding sequence is TGTGCCAGCAGCAGACAGGGGAACACTGAAGCTTTCTTT.

The rearrangement uses TRBV2 and TRBJ1-1; D is perhaps TRBD1 (5 bases). The CDR3 is 12 residues long. Germline V gene lookup returns CDR1 SNHLY and CDR2 FYNNEI. The ends were cut back, 11 bases at V and 0 bases at J, with 10 bases in the middle. CDR3 sequence (DNA): TGTGCCGCACGACAGATGAACACTGAAGCTTTCTTT. This encodes CAARQMNTEAFF.

This clone was seen only a few times. The chain joins TRBV2 to TRBJ2-3; 9 bases match TRBD1. V was pared by 4 bases and J by 4 bases, with 3 bases of the junction left unmatched. The germline CDR1 and CDR2 sequences are SNHLY and FYNNEI. The CDR3 is 14 residues long. The CDR3 sequence is CASSGQGEADTQYF. The CDR3 DNA follows: TGTGCCAGCAGTGGACAGGGGGAGGCAGATACGCAGTATTTT. The variable domain in full, with the rest retrieved from reference TRBV2 and TRBJ2-3, is EPEVTQTPSHQVTQMGQEVILRCVPISNHLYFYWYRQILGQKVEFLVSFYNNEISEKSEIFDDQFSVERPDGSNFTLKIRSTKLEDSAMYFCASSGQGEADTQYFGPGTRLTVL.

This clone was counted a single time. The chain combines TRBV6-5 with TRBJ2-1, with D unresolved. V lost 2 bases to trimming and J lost 4 bases, with 12 bases between them. Germline CDR1 and CDR2: MNHEY and SVGAGI. The CDR3 is made up of 15 amino acids. The CDR3 sequence is CASSYDRRRYNEQFF. In nucleotides, the CDR3 is TGTGCCAGCAGTTACGATCGAAGGCGGTACAATGAGCAGTTCTTC.

CDR3 nucleotide sequence: TGTGCCAGCAGTCCAGGACAGAGCTCCTACGAGCAGTACTTC. This sequence encodes CASSPGQSSYEQYF. The chain employs TRBV7-8 and TRBJ2-7; weak D call: TRBD1 (6 bases). Between the trimmed V and J ends, which lost 6 bases and 0 bases, there was a span of 12 bases. The CDR3 has 14 amino acids. In germline, CDR1 is SGHVS, CDR2 FQNEAQ. Filled out from reference TRBV7-8 and TRBJ2-7, the complete variable domain reads GAGVSQSPRYKVAKRGQDVALRCDPISGHVSLFWYQQALGQGPEFLTYFQNEAQLDKSGLPSDRFFAERPEGSVSTLKIQRTQQEDSAVYLCASSPGQSSYEQYFGPGTRLTVT.

The chain recombines TRBV19 with TRBJ2-5, with TRBD1 matching 8 bases. The J segment lost 5 bases and the V segment lost 3 bases, leaving 5 bases of the junction unmatched. CDR3 length equals 14 residues. Germline V gives CDR1 LNHDA, CDR2 SQIVND (reference sequence). The CDR3 nucleotides read TGTGCCAGTAGTATGACAGGGGATATCGAGACCCAGTACTTC. Protein sequence: CASSMTGDIETQYF.

The chain has TRBV3-1 (or the pseudogene TRBV3-2) and TRBJ1-1; the D gene is possibly TRBD1 (6 bases). This CDR3 comprises 17 residues. Trimming took off 1 base at V and 3 bases at J, with 18 bases between the two ends. Germline CDR1 and CDR2: LGHDT and YNNKEL (reference sequence). The CDR3 bases are TGTGCCAGCAGCCAAGTCAGGGGACCCAATTTTGACACTGAAGCTTTCTTT. It translates to CASSQVRGPNFDTEAFF.

This clone was observed a single time. The DNA of the CDR3 is TGCGCCAGCAGCTCGCTAGGGGTAAACACTGAAGCTTTCTTT. This codes for CASSSLGVNTEAFF. The chain combines TRBV5-1 with TRBJ1-1; D is perhaps TRBD1 (5 bases). The CDR3 has 14 residues. Germline values: CDR1 SGHRS, CDR2 YFSETQ. Trimming stripped 3 bases from V and 2 bases from J, with 11 bases between.

The chain is built from TRBV2 and TRBJ1-6, with TRBD1 identical over 11 bases. The J segment lost 8 bases and the V segment lost 6 bases, leaving 6 bases of the junction unmatched. The length of the CDR3 is 15 residues. CDR1 and CDR2 from the germline V gene are SNHLY and FYNNEI. Here the CDR3 reads CASRRTGGGDSPLHF. Here the CDR3 DNA reads TGTGCCAGCAGAAGGACAGGGGGCGGGGATTCACCCCTCCACTTT.

The J gene is TRBJ1-1, the V gene TRBV18; D perhaps matches TRBD1 (6 bases). Trimming cost V 8 bases and J 2 bases, with 18 bases left between them. The V gene's germline CDR1 is KGHSH and CDR2 LQKENI. This CDR3 is 15 amino acids long. The CDR3 DNA reads as TGTGCCAGCACAGGGTCCGGGACAAAAAACACTGAAGCTTTCTTT. This gives the protein CASTGSGTKNTEAFF. Based on the CDR3 plus reference TRBV18 and TRBJ1-1, the full variable domain is NAGVMQNPRHLVRRRGQEARLRCSPMKGHSHVYWYRQLPEEGLKFMVYLQKENIIDESGMPKERFSAEFPKEGPSILRIQQVVRGDSAAYFCASTGSGTKNTEAFFGQGTRLTVV.

As for this clone: Other nucleotide sequences from this sample produce the same CDR3. The genes are TRBV12-5 and TRBJ2-3, with D hard to call. From germline, CDR1 is LGHNT and CDR2 FRNRAP. The CDR3 is 11 residues long. Trimming took off 3 bases at V and 6 bases at J, with 4 bases between the two ends. The CDR3 DNA reads TGTGCTAGTGGTTTCACTGATACGCAGTATTTT. This gives the protein CASGFTDTQYF.

Only a few counts were recorded for this clone. The chain uses TRBV6-1 and TRBJ2-3; tentative D call: TRBD2 (5 bases). The V and J ends lost 3 bases and 1 base respectively, with 11 bases between them. Germline loops: CDR1 MNHNS, CDR2 SASEGT. This CDR3 is built from 15 residues. CDR3 protein: CASSDLFGGTDTQYF. The CDR3, as DNA: TGTGCCAGCAGTGATTTATTCGGGGGCACAGATACGCAGTATTTT.

This chain joins TRBV10-1 and TRBJ1-4; 7 bases are shared with TRBD1. V lost 0 bases and J lost 2; bases outside the gene matches: 6. The CDR3 sequence is 17 residues long. In germline, CDR1 is WNHNN, CDR2 SYGVQD (reference sequence). CDR3 amino acids: CASSESTTGNTNEKLFF. The DNA for the CDR3 is TGCGCCAGCAGTGAGTCGACGACAGGGAATACTAATGAAAAACTGTTTTTT.

This chain connects TRBV14 to TRBJ1-4; 10 bases agree with TRBD1. J lost 10 bases, V lost 4 bases, and 6 bases had no gene match. The CDR3 has 14 residues. Germline V gene sequence: CDR1 SGHDN, CDR2 FVKESK. CDR3 in amino acids: CASSLDRGRGKLFF. In nucleotides, the CDR3 is TGTGCCAGCAGCCTAGACAGGGGGCGAGGAAAACTGTTTTTT.

The V call is TRBV30, the J call TRBJ1-1; TRBD1 agrees at 9 bases. This CDR3 is 14 amino acids long. J gave up 0 bases and V 5 bases, and 4 bases lay outside the gene matches. Germline values: CDR1 GTSNPN, CDR2 SVGIG (reference sequence). The CDR3: CAWGTGPLNTEAFF. Written as DNA, the CDR3 is TGTGCCTGGGGGACAGGGCCTTTGAACACTGAAGCTTTCTTT.

This chain links TRBV28 with TRBJ1-1, with unresolved D. This CDR3 is built from 11 residues. The germline V gene encodes CDR1 MDHEN and CDR2 SYDVKM. V lost 5 bases, J lost 7 bases, and 8 bases lay in between. The CDR3 DNA is TGTGCCAGCAGTCGAGAAGTTGAAGCTTTCTTT. Protein product: CASSREVEAFF.

V usage is TRBV5-1 and J usage is TRBJ2-7; perhaps TRBD2 as D (6 bases). The ends were cut back, 4 bases at V and 6 bases at J, with 17 bases in the middle. Germline-derived CDR1 and CDR2 are SGHRS and YFSETQ. The CDR3 length is 14 residues. The CDR3 DNA is TGCGCCAGCAGCGTGGGGACTGCCCCCCTCGAGCAGTACTTC. It encodes CASSVGTAPLEQYF.

The chain recombines TRBV12-3 or TRBV12-4 with TRBJ1-4, with D unresolved. The length of the CDR3 is 13 residues. V lost 5 bases and J 8 bases, leaving 12 bases between the germline ends. CDR3 region: CASSRELGEKLFF. In nucleotides, the CDR3 is TGTGCCAGCAGTAGGGAGTTAGGAGAAAAACTGTTTTTT.

The CDR3 DNA follows: TGCGCCAGCAGCCTCGAAGACACTAGCCTCTACGAGCAGTACTTC. Protein: CASSLEDTSLYEQYF. The chain joins TRBV4-1 to TRBJ2-7; maybe TRBD2 (6 bases). Germline V gene lookup returns CDR1 MGHRA and CDR2 YSYEKL. Trimming stripped 4 bases from V and 3 bases from J, with 16 bases between. This CDR3 contains 15 residues.

The J gene is TRBJ2-2, the V gene TRBV7-2; D possibly corresponds to TRBD1 (5 bases). V dropped 0 bases and J dropped 6 bases, with 11 bases sitting between them. In germline, CDR1 is SGHTA, CDR2 FQGNSA. CDR3 length: 15 amino acids. The CDR3 loop is CASSLATRVAGELFF. The CDR3 DNA reads as TGTGCCAGCAGCTTAGCGACCAGGGTAGCCGGGGAGCTGTTTTTT. The full variable domain, rest sourced from reference TRBV7-2 and TRBJ2-2, is GAGVSQSPSNKVTEKGKDVELRCDPISGHTALYWYRQSLGQGLEFLIYFQGNSAPDKSGLPSDRFSAERTGGSVSTLTIQRTQQEDSAVYLCASSLATRVAGELFFGEGSRLTVL.

This sequence joins TRBV7-2 and TRBJ1-5; perhaps TRBD1 as D (6 bases). This CDR3 spans 15 amino acids. Trimming removed 5 bases from V and 2 bases from J, with 13 bases in between. Germline CDR1 SGHTA, CDR2 FQGNSA. In DNA form, the CDR3 reads TGTGCCAGCAGCCCCAAGGCAGGGGGCAATCAGCCCCAGCATTTT. It encodes CASSPKAGGNQPQHF.

This chain connects TRBV9 to TRBJ1-1, with D maybe TRBD1 (5 bases). Per the germline V gene, CDR1 is SGDLS and CDR2 is YYNGEE. This CDR3 has 15 residues. V was clipped by 4 bases and J by 5 bases, with 18 bases between them. CDR3 sequence (DNA): TGTGCCAGCAGCCCAACCGGGGCGGGGAGGACTGAAGCTTTCTTT. This gives the protein CASSPTGAGRTEAFF.

This rearrangement joins TRBV6-1 to TRBJ1-5; 11 bases map to TRBD1. Germline V gene lookup returns CDR1 MNHNS and CDR2 SASEGT. The CDR3 contains 15 residues. The ends lost 2 bases at V and 7 bases at J; junction bases unmatched: 4. The CDR3 region has the DNA TGTGCCAGCAGTGAAAAGGGGACAGGGGGACAGCCCCAGCATTTT. It codes for CASSEKGTGGQPQHF.

Comment on this clone: Distinct nucleotide sequences in the sample also encode this CDR3. The chain couples TRBV7-3 to TRBJ1-1; D not resolved. Germline V gene sequence: CDR1 SGHTA, CDR2 FQGTGA. CDR3 length: 14 amino acids. Trimming took off 0 bases at V and 3 bases at J, with 8 bases between the two ends. The DNA of the CDR3 is TGTGCCAGCAGCTTAACCCTAGCGGACACTGAAGCTTTCTTT. Encoded protein: CASSLTLADTEAFF.

The chain carries TRBV28 and TRBJ1-5; D unclear. The CDR3 length is 13 residues. CDR1 is MDHEN, CDR2 SYDVKM, per germline. The V gene lost 6 bases and the J gene lost 6 bases, with 12 bases spanning the gap. The CDR3 DNA reads TGTGCCAGCAGACCCGAAACTATTCAGCCCCAGCATTTT. As protein: CASRPETIQPQHF.

The chain recombines TRBV27 with TRBJ1-1; perhaps TRBD1 as D (6 bases). V was clipped by 3 bases and J by 8 bases, with 13 bases between them. The germline gives CDR1 MNHEY, CDR2 SMNVEV (reference sequence). The CDR3 consists of 13 residues. The CDR3 sequence is CASSFRKQGEAFF. The CDR3 DNA reads as TGTGCCAGCAGTTTCAGGAAACAGGGCGAAGCTTTCTTT.

The chain links TRBV7-9 to TRBJ2-7; 8 positions agree with TRBD1. The CDR3 consists of 15 residues. Germline-derived CDR1 and CDR2 are SEHNR and FQNEAQ (reference sequence). The trim removed 4 bases at V and 0 bases at J, leaving 5 bases unmatched. CDR3 coding DNA: TGTGCCAGCAGCTCCCGGACAGGGAGCTCCTACGAGCAGTACTTC. Translated, it gives CASSSRTGSSYEQYF.